This note documents a single T cell receptor beta chain sequence. Its antigen remains unidentified. The data derive from a study of tumor-infiltrating lymphocytes in localized non-small cell lung cancer. The study, taken as a whole, reports: Not all patients were TCR sequenced, owing to tissue quantity.

Sequencing used immunoSEQ multiplex PCR; TCRdb keeps in-frame clones, though not all of them. The table shows about 14,000 clones, with about 70% occurring only once. The clonotype originates from a human donor with non-small cell lung cancer. The sample comprised lung tumor tissue.

The CDR3 is CASSLGAGASNYGYTF. CDR3 nucleotides: TGTGCCAGCAGCTTAGGAGCGGGGGCGAGTAACTATGGCTACACCTTC. The V gene is TRBV7-8, the J gene TRBJ1-2; possibly TRBD1 for D (6 bases). Germline CDR1 SGHVS, CDR2 FQNEAQ. The V end lost 1 base, the J end lost 1 base, and 13 bases lay between the germline ends. This CDR3 has 16 amino acids.